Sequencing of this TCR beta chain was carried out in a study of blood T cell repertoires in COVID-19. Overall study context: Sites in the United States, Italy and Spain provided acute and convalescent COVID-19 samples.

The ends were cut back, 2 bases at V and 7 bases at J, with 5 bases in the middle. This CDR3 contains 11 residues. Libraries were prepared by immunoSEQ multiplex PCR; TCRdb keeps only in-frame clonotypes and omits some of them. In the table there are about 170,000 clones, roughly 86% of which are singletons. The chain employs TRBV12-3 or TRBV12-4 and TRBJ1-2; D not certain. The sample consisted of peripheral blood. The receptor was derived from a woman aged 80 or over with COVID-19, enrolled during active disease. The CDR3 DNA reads TGTGCCAGCAGTTTACCAGGTGGCTACACCTTC. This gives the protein CASSLPGGYTF.